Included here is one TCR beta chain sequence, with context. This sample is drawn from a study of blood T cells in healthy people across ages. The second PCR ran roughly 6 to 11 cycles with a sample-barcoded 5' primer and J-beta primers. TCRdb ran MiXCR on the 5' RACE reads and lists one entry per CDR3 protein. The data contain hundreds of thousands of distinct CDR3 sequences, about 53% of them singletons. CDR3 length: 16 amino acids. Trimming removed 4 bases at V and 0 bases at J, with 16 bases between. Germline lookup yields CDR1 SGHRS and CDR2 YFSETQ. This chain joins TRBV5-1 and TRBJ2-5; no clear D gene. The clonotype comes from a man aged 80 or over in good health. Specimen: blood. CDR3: CASSTSVTANQETQYF. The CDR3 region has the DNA TGCGCCAGCAGCACATCGGTAACAGCTAACCAAGAGACCCAGTACTTC.